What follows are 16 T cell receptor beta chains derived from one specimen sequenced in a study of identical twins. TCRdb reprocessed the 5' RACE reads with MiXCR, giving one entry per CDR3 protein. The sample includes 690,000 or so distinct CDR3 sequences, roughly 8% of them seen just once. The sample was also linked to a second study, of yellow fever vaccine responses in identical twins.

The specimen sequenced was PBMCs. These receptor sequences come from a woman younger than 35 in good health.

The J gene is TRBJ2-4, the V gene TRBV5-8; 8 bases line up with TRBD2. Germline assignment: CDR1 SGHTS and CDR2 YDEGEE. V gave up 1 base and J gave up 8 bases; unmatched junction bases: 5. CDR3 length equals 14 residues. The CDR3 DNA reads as TGTGCCAGCAGCTTGAGCGGGGGCAGGGACATTCAGTACTTC. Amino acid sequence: CASSLSGGRDIQYF.

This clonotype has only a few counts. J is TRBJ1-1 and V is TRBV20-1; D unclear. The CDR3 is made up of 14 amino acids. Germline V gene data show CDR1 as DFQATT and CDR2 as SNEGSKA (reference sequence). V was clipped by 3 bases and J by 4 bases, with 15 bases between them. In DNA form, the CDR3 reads TGCAGTGCTAGTCCGCCGGGGAGGTCCACTGAAGCTTTCTTT. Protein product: CSASPPGRSTEAFF.

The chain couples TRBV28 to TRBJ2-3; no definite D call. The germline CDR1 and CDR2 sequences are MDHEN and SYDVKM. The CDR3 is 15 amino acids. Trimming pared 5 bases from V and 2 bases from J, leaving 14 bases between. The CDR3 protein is CASSPQQVPTDTQYF. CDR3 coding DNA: TGTGCCAGCAGTCCACAGCAGGTTCCCACAGATACGCAGTATTTT.

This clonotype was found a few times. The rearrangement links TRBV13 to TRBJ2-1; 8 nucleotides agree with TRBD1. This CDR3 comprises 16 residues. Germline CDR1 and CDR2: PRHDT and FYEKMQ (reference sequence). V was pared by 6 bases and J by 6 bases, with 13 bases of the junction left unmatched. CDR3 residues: CASRAPGTGLFNEQFF. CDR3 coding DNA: TGTGCCAGCAGAGCCCCCGGGACAGGTCTATTCAATGAGCAGTTCTTC.

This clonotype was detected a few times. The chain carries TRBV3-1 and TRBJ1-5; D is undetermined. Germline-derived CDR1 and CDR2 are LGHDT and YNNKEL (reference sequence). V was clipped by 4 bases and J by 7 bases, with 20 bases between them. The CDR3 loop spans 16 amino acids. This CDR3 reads CASSPTSGGFVQPQHF. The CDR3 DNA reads TGTGCCAGCAGCCCCACCTCGGGAGGGTTCGTGCAGCCCCAGCATTTT.

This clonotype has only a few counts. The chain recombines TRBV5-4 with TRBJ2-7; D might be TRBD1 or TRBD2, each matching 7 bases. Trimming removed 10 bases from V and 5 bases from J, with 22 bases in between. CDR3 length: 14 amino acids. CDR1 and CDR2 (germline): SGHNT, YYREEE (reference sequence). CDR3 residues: CALASTGEGHEQYF. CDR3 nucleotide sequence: TGTGCCTTGGCAAGCACAGGGGAGGGTCACGAGCAGTACTTC.

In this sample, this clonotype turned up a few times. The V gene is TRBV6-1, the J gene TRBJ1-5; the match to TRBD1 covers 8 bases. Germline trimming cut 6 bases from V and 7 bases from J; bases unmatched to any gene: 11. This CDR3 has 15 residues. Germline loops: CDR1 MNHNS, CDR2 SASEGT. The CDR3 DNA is TGTGCCAGCAGACGAGGACAGGGCAAGGGACAGCCCCAGCATTTT. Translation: CASRRGQGKGQPQHF.

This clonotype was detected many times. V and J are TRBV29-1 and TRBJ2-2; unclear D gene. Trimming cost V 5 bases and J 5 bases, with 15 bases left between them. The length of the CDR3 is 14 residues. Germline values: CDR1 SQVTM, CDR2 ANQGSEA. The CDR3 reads CSVSTQFPTGELFF. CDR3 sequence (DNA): TGCAGCGTTTCGACCCAATTCCCAACCGGGGAGCTGTTTTTT.

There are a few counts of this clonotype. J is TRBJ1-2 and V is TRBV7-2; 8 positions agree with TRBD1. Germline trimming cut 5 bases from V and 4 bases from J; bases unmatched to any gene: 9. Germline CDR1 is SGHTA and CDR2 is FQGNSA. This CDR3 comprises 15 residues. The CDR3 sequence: CASSPGSGGVYGYTF. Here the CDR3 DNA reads TGTGCCAGCAGCCCGGGGTCAGGGGGCGTCTATGGCTACACCTTC.

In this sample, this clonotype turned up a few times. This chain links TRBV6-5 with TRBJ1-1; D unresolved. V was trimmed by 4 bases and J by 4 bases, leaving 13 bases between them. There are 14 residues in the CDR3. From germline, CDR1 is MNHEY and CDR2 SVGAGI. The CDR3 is CASSLGAFATEAFF. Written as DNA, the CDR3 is TGTGCCAGCAGTTTAGGAGCGTTTGCCACTGAAGCTTTCTTT.

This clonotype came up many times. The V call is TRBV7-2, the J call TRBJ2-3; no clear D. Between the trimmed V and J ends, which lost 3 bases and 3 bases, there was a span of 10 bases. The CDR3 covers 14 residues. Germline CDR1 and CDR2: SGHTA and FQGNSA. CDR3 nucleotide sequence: TGTGCCAGCAGCTTTCCAGGTTATACAGATACGCAGTATTTT. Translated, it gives CASSFPGYTDTQYF.

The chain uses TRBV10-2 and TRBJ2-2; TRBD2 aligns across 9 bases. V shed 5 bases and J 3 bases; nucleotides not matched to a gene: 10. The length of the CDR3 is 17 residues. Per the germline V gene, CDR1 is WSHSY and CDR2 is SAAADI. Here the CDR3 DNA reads TGCGCCAGCAGTCAGGGGGAGCGGGAGGTTCACACCGGGGAGCTGTTTTTT. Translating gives CASSQGEREVHTGELFF.

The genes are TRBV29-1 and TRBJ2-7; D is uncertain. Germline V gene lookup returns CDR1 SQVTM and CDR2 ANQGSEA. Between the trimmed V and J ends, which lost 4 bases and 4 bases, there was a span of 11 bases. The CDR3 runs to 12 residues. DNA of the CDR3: TGCAGCGTTGTCCAATTGGGGTACGAGCAGTACTTC. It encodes CSVVQLGYEQYF.

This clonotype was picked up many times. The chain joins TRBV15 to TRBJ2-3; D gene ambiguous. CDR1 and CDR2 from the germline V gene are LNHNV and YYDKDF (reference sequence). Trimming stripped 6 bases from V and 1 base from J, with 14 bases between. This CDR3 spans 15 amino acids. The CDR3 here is CATSTGVLGTDTQYF. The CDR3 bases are TGTGCCACCAGTACCGGTGTCTTGGGCACAGATACGCAGTATTTT.

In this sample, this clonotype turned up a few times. In DNA form, the CDR3 reads TGTGCCAGCAGTAGCACAGGGACTAGTTCTGCCTACGAGCAGTACTTC. Translating gives CASSSTGTSSAYEQYF. The V gene is TRBV12-3 or TRBV12-4, the J gene TRBJ2-7; 8 bases are shared with TRBD2. V lost 5 bases, J lost 2 bases, and 11 bases stayed unmatched. This CDR3 is built from 16 residues.

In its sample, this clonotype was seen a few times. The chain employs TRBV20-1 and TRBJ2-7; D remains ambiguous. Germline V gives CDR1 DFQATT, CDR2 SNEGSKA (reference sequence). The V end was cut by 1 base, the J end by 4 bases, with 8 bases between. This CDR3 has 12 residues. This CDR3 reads CSARVDGYEQYF. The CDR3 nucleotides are TGCAGTGCTAGAGTAGATGGTTACGAGCAGTACTTC.